This T cell receptor (beta chain) was recovered during a study of cytotoxic CD8 clonotypes in ibrutinib-treated CLL. Study context: With a range of 6 to 36, the median treatment time before response samples were taken was approximately twelve months. Whole-study findings and limits: Stable or contracted on treatment, public clonotypes were also uncommon.

CDR3 length: 13 amino acids. Germline V gene sequence: CDR1 SGHTA, CDR2 FQGNSA. With 5 bases clipped from V and 6 bases from J, the junction kept 4 bases outside the gene matches. There are a few counts of this clone. What it recognizes is unknown. Generated by immunoSEQ multiplex PCR, the TCRdb table keeps only in-frame clones and is missing some. This sample has over 120,000 clones, with around three quarters found just once. The chain couples TRBV7-2 to TRBJ1-5; 7 bases align to TRBD1. The clonotype was recovered from a human donor with chronic lymphocytic leukemia. The source material was PBMCs, sampled after 12 months of ibrutinib treatment. CDR3 amino acids: CASSTTGVQPQHF. In DNA form, the CDR3 reads TGTGCCAGCAGCACAACAGGGGTTCAGCCCCAGCATTTT.